This T cell receptor (beta chain) was captured by sequencing in a study of shared T cell receptors in the human thymus. The protocol was immunoSEQ multiplex PCR, while the TCRdb copy is restricted to in-frame clones and leaves out a portion. Here the sample spans roughly 550,000 clones, approximately 80% being singletons. The same data also went into a second study, on human thymus T cells. That publication notes: Thymic and blood repertoires appeared to carry a bias in their V and J gene usage.

This receptor was taken from a boy younger than two with a congenital heart defect. The sequenced sample was thymocytes.

CDR3: CASSQDQASGYTDTQYF. As DNA, the CDR3 is TGCGCCAGCAGCCAAGATCAGGCTAGCGGCTACACAGATACGCAGTATTTT. The chain has TRBV4-1 and TRBJ2-3; TRBD2 agrees at 7 bases. With 0 bases clipped from V and 2 bases from J, the junction kept 8 bases outside the gene matches. The germline gives CDR1 MGHRA, CDR2 YSYEKL. This CDR3 is built from 17 residues.